Listed below are T cell receptor beta chains from one sample, sequenced in a study of human thymus T cells. Some clones are missing from TCRdb's copy, which holds only in-frame ones; the method was immunoSEQ multiplex PCR. The table has some 46,000 clones, around 95% seen once. Sequenced sample: blood. The source is a girl under three years old with a congenital heart defect but otherwise immunologically healthy. CDR3s include the opening cysteine and the closing phenylalanine or tryptophan. A D gene is named only where the DNA matches it firmly.

>TRBJ2-5|-|TRBV7-2
CASSPDLWGEETQYF
TGTGCCAGCAGCCCCGATCTTTGGGGGGAAGAGACCCAGTACTTC
>TRBJ2-5|-|TRBV5-1
CASSRSGQEETQYF
TGCGCCAGCAGCCGGTCGGGACAAGAAGAGACCCAGTACTTC
>TRBJ2-3|TRBD2|TRBV5-1
CASRTSGNPTDTQYF
TGCGCCAGCAGGACTAGCGGGAACCCCACAGATACGCAGTATTTT
>TRBJ2-7|-|TRBV4-1
CASSPLGAGGRGGEQYF
TGCGCCAGCAGCCCTCTAGGAGCAGGCGGGCGAGGGGGCGAGCAGTACTTC
>TRBJ2-3|-|TRBV5-1
CASRVFQGPDTQYF
TGCGCCAGCAGAGTCTTTCAGGGCCCCGATACGCAGTATTTT
>TRBJ2-5|TRBD1|TRBV5-4
CASSLAPGQGEGTQYF
TGTGCCAGCAGCCTCGCGCCGGGACAGGGGGAGGGGACCCAGTACTTC
>TRBJ1-2|-|TRBV29-1
CSVVRTENYGYTF
TGCAGCGTTGTGAGGACAGAGAACTATGGCTACACCTTC
>TRBJ2-5|TRBD1|TRBV5-4
CASRGGGQGEETQYF
TGTGCCAGCAGAGGGGGGGGACAGGGTGAAGAGACCCAGTACTTC
>TRBJ1-2|-|TRBV6-5
CASSYSMGGDGYTF
TGTGCCAGCAGTTACTCGATGGGGGGGGATGGCTACACCTTC
>TRBJ2-3|-|TRBV2
CASSEILGSGPDTQYF
TGTGCCAGCAGTGAAATTCTGGGCTCGGGGCCAGATACGCAGTATTTT
>TRBJ2-1|TRBD2|TRBV5-1
CASSGLAGVGNEQFF
TGCGCCAGCAGCGGACTAGCGGGAGTAGGGAATGAGCAGTTCTTC
>TRBJ2-1|TRBD2|TRBV18
CASSPVAGEGNEQFF
TGTGCCAGCTCACCCGTAGCGGGAGAGGGAAATGAGCAGTTCTTC
>TRBJ1-5|TRBD1|TRBV5-1
CASSPTGAAYQPQHF
TGCGCCAGCAGCCCTACAGGGGCGGCCTATCAGCCCCAGCATTTT
>TRBJ1-1|-|TRBV6-1
CASHGALNTEAFF
TGTGCCAGCCACGGGGCCCTGAACACTGAAGCTTTCTTT
>TRBJ1-3|TRBD1|TRBV18
CASSLNTGATGNTIYF
TGTGCCAGCTCACTCAATACAGGGGCGACTGGAAACACCATATATTTT
>TRBJ2-3|TRBD2|TRBV5-6
CASSFPSGRTTDTQYF
TGTGCCAGCAGCTTCCCTAGCGGGAGAACTACAGATACGCAGTATTTT
>TRBJ1-1|-|TRBV4-1
CASSQDHFRPEAFF
TGCGCCAGCAGCCAAGACCATTTTCGGCCTGAAGCTTTCTTT
>TRBJ2-3|-|TRBV4-2
CASSQVAGPTDTQYF
TGTGCCAGCAGCCAAGTGGCCGGGCCCACAGATACGCAGTATTTT
>TRBJ2-1|-|TRBV6-4
CASSPTGYNEQFF
TGTGCCAGCTCCCCTACGGGCTACAATGAGCAGTTCTTC
>TRBJ1-3|-|TRBV5-3
CARSLVPKYHTIYF
TGTGCCAGAAGCTTGGTACCAAAATATCACACCATATATTTT
>TRBJ1-3|-|TRBV9
CASSAPGYSGRGSGNTIYF
TGTGCCAGCAGCGCCCCCGGGTATTCGGGTAGGGGTTCTGGAAACACCATATATTTT
>TRBJ2-7|-|TRBV19
CASSRYSSSYEQYF
TGTGCCAGTTCTAGATACTCTAGCTCCTACGAGCAGTACTTC
>TRBJ2-5|TRBD1|TRBV4-2
CASSQDRIGTVNRTQYF
TGTGCCAGCAGCCAAGATCGTATAGGGACAGTAAATAGGACCCAGTACTTC
>TRBJ1-1|-|TRBV28
CASSSRGGPFF
TGTGCCAGCAGTAGTAGGGGGGGTCCTTTCTTT